This T cell receptor (beta chain) was observed in a study of cytomegalovirus exposure and HLA in healthy donors. Looking at the study overall: There were 85 million or so unique TCRs (from HLA-typed donors) in an early data release. General study results and limits: Later work showed greater clonal expansion in HLA-associated TCR beta chains than in equally common others. Being productive about 90% or about 30% of the time was typical of most TCR beta V segments in an earlier analysis. Sequence variants that were highly shared formed a cluster that was likely a sequencing artifact.

Turning to this clone: What it binds is not known.

The primer mix had 60 Vbeta and 13 Jbeta primers. Measured with immunoSEQ multiplex PCR; TCRdb has only the in-frame clones, and not every one. The repertoire holds fewer than 95,000 clones, approximately 80% seen once, with 2% in the top ten. This CDR3 is 15 amino acids long. Germline V gene sequence: CDR1 MNHEY, CDR2 SVGAGI. With V trimmed by 5 bases and J by 2 bases, 0 bases remained unmatched. The TCR comes from a man in his late teens or twenties in good health and CMV-seronegative. The V gene is TRBV6-5, the J gene TRBJ2-5, with 15 bases aligning to TRBD2. Sequencing was carried out using PBMCs. Here the CDR3 reads CASSGLAGGQETQYF. CDR3 sequence (DNA): TGTGCCAGCAGTGGACTAGCGGGGGGGCAAGAGACCCAGTACTTC.